Shown below are 25 T cell receptor beta chains from a single sample sequenced in a study of shared clonotypes between healthy human individuals. Terminally differentiated effector memory CD45RA+ cells were excluded from the naive CD8 cells, which were CD45RO-negative and positively selected for CCR7. The data were produced by immunoSEQ multiplex PCR, yet TCRdb's version contains in-frame clones alone and is incomplete. The table has more than 2 million clones, roughly 93% seen once. Input material: naive CD8+ T cells from PBMCs. The receptors were sampled from a man aged 18 to 30 in good health. Some clones in this sample may be carry-over from other donors' samples.

CDR3 residues: CASSLGTRLATSTDTQYF. The CDR3 DNA is TGTGCCAGCAGCTTAGGAACCAGGCTAGCGACTAGCACAGATACGCAGTATTTT. The chain joins TRBV7-9 to TRBJ2-3; TRBD2 might be the D (6 bases). Trimming removed 1 base at V and 0 bases at J, with 17 bases between. Germline V gene lookup returns CDR1 SEHNR and CDR2 FQNEAQ (reference sequence). The CDR3 is 18 residues long.

The chain joins TRBV18 to TRBJ2-1, with TRBD1 matching over 8 bases. The CDR3 contains 17 residues. Germline V gene data show CDR1 as KGHSH and CDR2 as LQKENI. J gave up 1 base and V 2 bases, and 7 bases lay outside the gene matches. CDR3 region: CASSPAGRGLSYNEQFF. The CDR3 DNA reads as TGTGCCAGCTCACCAGCGGGCAGGGGGCTATCCTACAATGAGCAGTTCTTC.

This rearrangement joins TRBV6-6 to TRBJ1-1; D unclear. Germline V gene lookup returns CDR1 MNHNY and CDR2 SVGAGI (reference sequence). The CDR3 is made up of 15 amino acids. V was cut by 7 bases and J by 1 base, with 16 bases left in between. The CDR3 nucleotides read TGTGCCAGCATGCAGGTGTATGAGGGGAACACTGAAGCTTTCTTT. This sequence encodes CASMQVYEGNTEAFF.

As regards this clone: One junction end does not reproduce the germline sequence, and a read error may be involved. The gene calls are TRBV11-2 and TRBJ1-2, with D possibly TRBD1 on 6 matching bases. The CDR3 is made up of 11 amino acids. Germline assignment: CDR1 SGHAT and CDR2 FQNNGV. The CDR3 nucleotides read TGTGCCAGCACCTTAGGGGGGGGCTACACCTTC. Protein product: CASTLGGGYTF. The full variable domain, in which reference TRBV11-2 and TRBJ1-2 provide the parts outside the CDR3, is EAGVAQSPRYKIIEKRQSVAFWCNPISGHATLYWYQQILGQGPKLLIQFQNNGVVDDSQLPKDRFSAERLKGVDSTLKIQPAKLEDSAVYLCASTLGGGYTFGSGTRLTVV.

Of note for this clone: This CDR3 is also generated by other DNA sequences in the sample. V gene TRBV7-9 combines with J gene TRBJ2-1; TRBD1 is a possible D gene (6 bases). Germline CDR1 reads SEHNR; CDR2 reads FQNEAQ (reference sequence). V lost 4 bases to trimming and J lost 4 bases, with 14 bases between them. The CDR3 is 15 amino acids. This CDR3 is CASSSGTSSYNEQFF. CDR3 DNA: TGTGCCAGCAGCTCCGGGACATCAAGTTACAATGAGCAGTTCTTC.

About this clone: The CDR3 carries no conserved terminal phenylalanine or tryptophan, so it likely arises from a read error. It is unclear where the CDR3 begins or ends on the DNA, so no DNA is shown, and the CDR3 is as TCRdb lists it. CDR3 amino acids: CASSFRGLVI. The chain combines TRBV27 with TRBJ2-7; TRBD2 is the table's D call, not checked against the DNA. Germline V CDR1 and CDR2: MNHEY, SMNVEV (reference sequence). The CDR3 has 10 residues if both end residues are counted.

The chain joins TRBV4-1 to TRBJ2-7; the D gene is possibly TRBD1 (6 bases). This CDR3 has 15 residues. V was pared by 1 base and J by 3 bases, with 13 bases between. The germline gives CDR1 MGHRA, CDR2 YSYEKL. The CDR3 DNA is TGCGCCAGCAGCCAAGCCCAGACAGGCGACTACGAGCAGTACTTC. Translating it yields CASSQAQTGDYEQYF.

The chain carries TRBV9 and TRBJ2-1; the D is unclear. Germline lookup yields CDR1 SGDLS and CDR2 YYNGEE. The CDR3 loop spans 10 amino acids. The V gene lost 7 bases and the J gene lost 5 bases, with 4 bases spanning the gap. The CDR3 is CASGNNEQFF. In DNA, the CDR3 is TGTGCCAGCGGCAACAATGAGCAGTTCTTC.

The CDR3 sequence: CSGSSPLPGEQFF. Here the CDR3 DNA reads TGCAGCGGAAGTTCCCCACTCCCGGGGGAGCAGTTCTTC. The rearrangement uses TRBV29-1 and TRBJ2-1, with D possibly TRBD2 on 5 matching bases. CDR1 and CDR2 from the germline V gene are SQVTM and ANQGSEA. This CDR3 comprises 13 residues. V lost 7 bases and J lost 10, with 20 bases in between.

The chain is built from TRBV5-6 and TRBJ2-7, with 8 bases matching TRBD2. CDR1 SGHDT and CDR2 YYEEEE come from the germline V gene. With V trimmed by 4 bases and J by 0 bases, 6 bases remained unmatched. The CDR3 covers 15 residues. The CDR3 loop is CASSLLADSSYEQYF. Here the CDR3 DNA reads TGTGCCAGCAGCCTACTAGCGGACAGCTCCTACGAGCAGTACTTC.

This clone showed up just once. V is TRBV5-4 and J is TRBJ2-7; a possible D gene is TRBD1 (6 bases). Germline CDR1 SGHNT, CDR2 YYREEE (reference sequence). The CDR3 consists of 14 residues. V was shortened by 0 bases and J by 3 bases, with 10 bases between the two germline ends. The CDR3 region has the DNA TGTGCCAGCAGCTTGGACAGGGTGGGCTACGAGCAGTACTTC. Translating it yields CASSLDRVGYEQYF.

The chain recombines TRBV29-1 with TRBJ2-7; a weak D match, TRBD1 (5 bases). This CDR3 is 15 amino acids long. Germline CDR1 SQVTM, CDR2 ANQGSEA. With 1 base removed from V and 3 bases from J, the gap between germline ends came to 16 bases. The CDR3 here is CSVEVFGQSIYEQYF. CDR3 DNA sequence: TGCAGCGTTGAAGTCTTCGGACAATCCATCTACGAGCAGTACTTC.

The rearrangement joins TRBV7-9 to TRBJ2-3; D gene uncertain. V lost 6 bases, J lost 4 bases, and 14 bases lay in between. CDR3 length: 14 amino acids. Germline V gene lookup returns CDR1 SEHNR and CDR2 FQNEAQ (reference sequence). The CDR3 DNA is TGTGCCAGCAGGCCGAGCTCGGTCGCAGATACGCAGTATTTT. This encodes CASRPSSVADTQYF.

This chain uses TRBV27 with TRBJ2-7, with a tentative D call TRBD2 (6 bases). V lost 2 bases and J 5 bases, leaving 19 bases between the germline ends. In germline, CDR1 is MNHEY, CDR2 SMNVEV (reference sequence). There are 16 residues in the CDR3. The CDR3 DNA sequence: TGTGCCAGCAGTTTAAGGTCGAGCAGGGACTGGGACGAGCAGTACTTC. Its translation: CASSLRSSRDWDEQYF.

This sequence joins TRBV28 and TRBJ2-7; D is ambiguous. The germline V gene has CDR1 MDHEN and CDR2 SYDVKM. Trimming stripped 8 bases from V and 2 bases from J, with 10 bases between. CDR3 length equals 12 residues. As DNA, the CDR3 is TGTGCCAGCGGGCTCACCGCCTACGAGCAGTACTTC. It encodes CASGLTAYEQYF.

The chain carries TRBV9 and TRBJ2-5; 7 bases fit TRBD1. The V gene end was trimmed by 3 bases and the J gene end by 2 bases; junction bases not matched to a gene: 4. The CDR3 totals 14 residues. Germline CDR1 is SGDLS and CDR2 is YYNGEE. CDR3 in amino acids: CASSAPRGQETQYF. In DNA form, the CDR3 reads TGTGCCAGCAGCGCACCCAGGGGGCAAGAGACCCAGTACTTC.

The rearrangement links TRBV6-6 to TRBJ2-7; no clear D. This CDR3 spans 13 amino acids. Germline V gene lookup returns CDR1 MNHNY and CDR2 SVGAGI (reference sequence). Trimming took 8 bases from V and 2 from J, leaving 13 bases between them. The CDR3 here is CASSAGRTYEQYF. For the CDR3, the DNA is TGTGCCAGCTCCGCTGGACGAACCTACGAGCAGTACTTC.

The rearrangement uses TRBV9 and TRBJ2-5; 7 bases fit TRBD1. Trimming removed 7 bases from V and 5 bases from J; junction bases left unmatched: 8. CDR1 SGDLS and CDR2 YYNGEE come from the germline V gene. The CDR3 sequence is 13 residues long. The CDR3 DNA follows: TGTGCCAGCGGGCAGGGGGAGCCGGAGACCCAGTACTTC. This sequence encodes CASGQGEPETQYF.

The V call is TRBV19, the J call TRBJ2-5, with D maybe TRBD2 (6 bases). Matching the DNA end better, TRBJ2-7 makes the J call doubtful. CDR1 is LNHDA, CDR2 SQIVND, per germline (reference sequence). The CDR3 totals 16 residues. The CDR3 region is CASSPRMLGGYYEQYF. The DNA of the CDR3 is TGTGCCAGTAGTCCGCGAATGTTGGGGGGATACTACGAGCAGTACTTC.

This clone turned up a few times. The chain is built from TRBV28 and TRBJ1-1, with 8 positions matching TRBD1. The CDR3 consists of 14 residues. Unmatched junction bases numbered 5, after V lost 3 bases and J lost 5 bases. Germline V gene data show CDR1 as MDHEN and CDR2 as SYDVKM. The CDR3 loop is CASSLGQVLTEAFF. CDR3 DNA sequence: TGTGCCAGCAGTTTGGGACAGGTGCTGACTGAAGCTTTCTTT.

This chain links TRBV28 with TRBJ2-7; 8 bases agree with TRBD1. The V segment lost 5 bases and the J segment 3 bases; nucleotides outside the gene matches: 6. The CDR3 covers 14 residues. Germline V lookup: CDR1 MDHEN, CDR2 SYDVKM. The CDR3 bases are TGTGCCAGCAGTCTGGACAGGGTATACTACGAGCAGTACTTC. Protein: CASSLDRVYYEQYF.

The genes are TRBV19 and TRBJ1-5; D remains ambiguous. The CDR3 consists of 14 residues. The V gene's germline CDR1 is LNHDA and CDR2 SQIVND (reference sequence). The V end was cut by 2 bases, the J end by 4 bases, with 9 bases between. The CDR3 DNA is TGTGCCAGTAGTATAATCGGGGTGAATCAGCCCCAGCATTTT. It is translated as CASSIIGVNQPQHF.

The V call is TRBV9, the J call TRBJ2-2; no clear D gene. Germline lookup yields CDR1 SGDLS and CDR2 YYNGEE. Trimming cost V 1 base and J 2 bases, with 3 bases left between them. The CDR3 length is 13 residues. CDR3 sequence (DNA): TGTGCCAGCAGCGTATACAACACCGGGGAGCTGTTTTTT. The encoded protein is CASSVYNTGELFF.

V usage is TRBV11-3 and J usage is TRBJ2-2; a weak D match, TRBD1 (6 bases). Trimming left V 3 bases short and J 6 bases short, with 14 bases between. The CDR3 spans 15 residues. Germline V CDR1 and CDR2: SGHNT, YENEEA. The CDR3 protein is CASSFRGEGPGELFF. The CDR3 coding sequence is TGTGCCAGCAGCTTCAGGGGAGAGGGACCCGGGGAGCTGTTTTTT.

The rearrangement uses TRBV7-9 and TRBJ2-2; 8 bases fit TRBD1. Germline CDR1 reads SEHNR; CDR2 reads FQNEAQ (reference sequence). V dropped 2 bases and J dropped 7; count of bases not matched to a gene: 9. The CDR3 consists of 16 residues. The CDR3 DNA follows: TGTGCCAGCAGCTTACAAATTATTACAGGGGGCGGGGAGCTGTTTTTT. Translated: CASSLQIITGGGELFF.